This is a list of T cell receptor beta chains from one sample in a study of blood T cell repertoires in COVID-19. Only in-frame clones appear in the TCRdb table, and some are missing; sequencing was by immunoSEQ multiplex PCR. The sample lists around 400,000 clones; about 88% were seen once. Source material: PBMCs or T cells enriched from blood (not recorded which). The receptors come from a woman aged 18-29 years who had been exposed to COVID-19. The CDR3 runs from the conserved cysteine through the conserved F or W. The D gene is left open where the match is weak.

CASSVENRGGGYTF	TRBV9	TRBD1
CASSLSVGGVYQKRPLHF	TRBV28	-
CASRSQGGSQPQHF	TRBV19	TRBD1
CASSLGGPEAFF	TRBV7-9	-
CATSKKGNLAGVSPYEQYF	TRBV15	TRBD2
CASSTRQGSDEQYF	TRBV11-3	TRBD1
CASSSQGSLYNEQFF	TRBV28	TRBD1
CASSLRSPRAGLGYTF	TRBV7-9	-
CASSRAGGEKLFF	TRBV19	-
CASSPRGGAGYGYTF	TRBV28	-
CASSGGTSGRKWYTDTQYF	TRBV9	TRBD2
CSARVGAEAFF	TRBV20-1	-
CASSLSTGTPYEQYF	TRBV7-2	-
CASSFSSATYEQYF	TRBV2	-
CASSLGTGGNSPLHF	TRBV6-5	TRBD1
CASSTAGGPYYEQFF	TRBV6-5	TRBD2
CATSDPRANTEAFF	TRBV24-1	-
CASSQDLASYEQYF	TRBV4-2	-
CASSFSLAGEVETQYF	TRBV28	TRBD2
CASVRYSGELFF	TRBV11-1	-
CASRTEDRGQTPLHF	TRBV9	-
CASSQEMGLSIQYF	TRBV3-1/TRBV3-2	TRBD2
CSASLVRALREQYF	TRBV20-1	-
CAISDSTAEPQHF	TRBV10-3	-
CASSLAQGLDEQFF	TRBV7-8	-
CASSQSGYEQYF	TRBV14	-
CASTSGAGADTQYF	TRBV19	TRBD2
CASSRPTVTGNTIYF	TRBV7-9	-
CAWSGTGGRQPQHF	TRBV30	TRBD1
CASSYKGEYQETQYF	TRBV6-5	-
CANPPSGGQGIDTQYF	TRBV2	TRBD1
CATSRVPNTIYF	TRBV15	-